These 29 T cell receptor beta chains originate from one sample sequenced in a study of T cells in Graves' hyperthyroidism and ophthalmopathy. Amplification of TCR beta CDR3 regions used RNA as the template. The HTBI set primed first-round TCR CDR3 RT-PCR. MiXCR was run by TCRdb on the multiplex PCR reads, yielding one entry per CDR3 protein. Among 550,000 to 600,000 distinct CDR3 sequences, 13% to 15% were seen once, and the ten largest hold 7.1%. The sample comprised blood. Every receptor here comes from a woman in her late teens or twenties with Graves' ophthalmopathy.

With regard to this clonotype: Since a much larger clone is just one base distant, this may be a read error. This chain's CDR3 is CSADRDDEGYQPQHF. CDR3 sequence (DNA): TGCAGTGCTGACCGGGACGACGAGGGGTATCAGCCCCAGCATTTT. This chain uses TRBV20-1 with TRBJ1-5, with D possibly matching TRBD1 (5 bases). The CDR3 length is 15 residues. V lost 5 bases and J lost 5, with 19 bases in between. Germline assignment: CDR1 DFQATT and CDR2 SNEGSKA (reference sequence).

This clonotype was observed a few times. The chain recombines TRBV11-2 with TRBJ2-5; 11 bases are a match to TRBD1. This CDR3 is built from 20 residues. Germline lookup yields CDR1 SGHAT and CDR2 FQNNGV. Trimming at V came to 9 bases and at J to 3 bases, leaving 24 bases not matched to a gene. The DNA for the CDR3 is TGTGCCAGTAGTCCAAAATTCGACCGGGACAGGGGGTTTCTAAAAGAGACCCAGTACTTC. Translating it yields CASSPKFDRDRGFLKETQYF. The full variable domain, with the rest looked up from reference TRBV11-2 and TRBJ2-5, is EAGVAQSPRYKIIEKRQSVAFWCNPISGHATLYWYQQILGQGPKLLIQFQNNGVVDDSQLPKDRFSAERLKGVDSTLKIQPAKLEDSAVYLCASSPKFDRDRGFLKETQYFGPGTRLLVL.

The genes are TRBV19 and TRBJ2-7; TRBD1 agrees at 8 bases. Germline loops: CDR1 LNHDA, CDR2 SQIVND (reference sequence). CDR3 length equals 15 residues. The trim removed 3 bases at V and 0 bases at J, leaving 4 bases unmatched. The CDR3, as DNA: TGTGCCAGTAGTATCCCGGGACAGGTCTCCTACGAGCAGTACTTC. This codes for CASSIPGQVSYEQYF.

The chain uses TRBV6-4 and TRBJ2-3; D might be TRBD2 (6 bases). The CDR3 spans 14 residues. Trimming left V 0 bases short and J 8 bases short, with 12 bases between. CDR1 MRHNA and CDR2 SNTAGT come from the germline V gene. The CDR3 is CASSDSGDSGTQYF. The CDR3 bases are TGTGCCAGCAGTGACTCCGGGGACTCTGGTACGCAGTATTTT.

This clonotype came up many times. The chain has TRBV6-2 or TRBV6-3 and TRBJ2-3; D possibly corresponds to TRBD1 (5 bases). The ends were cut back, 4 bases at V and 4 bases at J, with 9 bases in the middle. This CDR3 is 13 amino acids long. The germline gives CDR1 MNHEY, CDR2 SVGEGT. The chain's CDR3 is CASSSPGPDTQYF. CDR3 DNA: TGTGCCAGCAGTTCCCCAGGGCCAGATACGCAGTATTTT.

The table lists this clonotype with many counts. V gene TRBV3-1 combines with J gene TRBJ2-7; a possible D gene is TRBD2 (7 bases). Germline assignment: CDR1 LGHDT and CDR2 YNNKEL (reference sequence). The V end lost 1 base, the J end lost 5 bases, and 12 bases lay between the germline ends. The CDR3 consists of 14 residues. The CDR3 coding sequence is TGTGCCAGCAGCCAAGGAGGGGGGGCCGACGAGCAGTACTTC. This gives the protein CASSQGGGADEQYF.

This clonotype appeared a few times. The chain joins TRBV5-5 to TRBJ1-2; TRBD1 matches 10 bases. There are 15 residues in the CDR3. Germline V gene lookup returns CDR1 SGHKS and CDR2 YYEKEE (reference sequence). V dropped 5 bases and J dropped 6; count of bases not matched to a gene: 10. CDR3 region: CASSLVGQGRNGYTF. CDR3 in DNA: TGTGCCAGCAGTCTCGTGGGACAGGGGCGAAATGGCTACACCTTC.

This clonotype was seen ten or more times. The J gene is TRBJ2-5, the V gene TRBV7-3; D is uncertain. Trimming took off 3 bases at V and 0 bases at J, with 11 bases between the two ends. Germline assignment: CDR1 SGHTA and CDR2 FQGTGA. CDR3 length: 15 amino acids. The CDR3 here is CASSFSVSNQETQYF. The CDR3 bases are TGTGCCAGCAGCTTCAGTGTTTCGAACCAAGAGACCCAGTACTTC.

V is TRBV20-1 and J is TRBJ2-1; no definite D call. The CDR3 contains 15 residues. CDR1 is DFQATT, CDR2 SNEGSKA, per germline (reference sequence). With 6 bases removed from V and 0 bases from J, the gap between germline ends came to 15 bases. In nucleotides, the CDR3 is TGCAGTGCCCAACGGTGGCGGAGCTCCTACAATGAGCAGTTCTTC. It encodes CSAQRWRSSYNEQFF.

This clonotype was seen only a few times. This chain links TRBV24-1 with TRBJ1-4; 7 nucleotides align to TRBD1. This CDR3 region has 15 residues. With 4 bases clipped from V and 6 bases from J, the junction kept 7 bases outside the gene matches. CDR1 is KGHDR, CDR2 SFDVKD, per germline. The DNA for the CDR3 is TGTGCCACCAGTGACCCCTCCAGGGGGGATGAAAAACTGTTTTTT. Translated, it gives CATSDPSRGDEKLFF.

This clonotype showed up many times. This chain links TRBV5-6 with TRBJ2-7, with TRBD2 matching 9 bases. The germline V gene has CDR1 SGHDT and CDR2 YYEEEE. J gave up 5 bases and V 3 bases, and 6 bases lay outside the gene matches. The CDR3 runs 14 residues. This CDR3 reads CASSYSGSVDEQYF. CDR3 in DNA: TGTGCCAGCAGCTATAGCGGGAGTGTCGACGAGCAGTACTTC.

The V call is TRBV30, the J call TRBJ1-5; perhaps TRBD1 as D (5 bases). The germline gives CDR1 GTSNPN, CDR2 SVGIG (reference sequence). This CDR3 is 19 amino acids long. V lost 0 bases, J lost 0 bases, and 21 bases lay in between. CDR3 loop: CAWSVRWGRGPYSNQPQHF. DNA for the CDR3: TGTGCCTGGAGTGTACGGTGGGGCCGGGGACCTTATAGCAATCAGCCCCAGCATTTT.

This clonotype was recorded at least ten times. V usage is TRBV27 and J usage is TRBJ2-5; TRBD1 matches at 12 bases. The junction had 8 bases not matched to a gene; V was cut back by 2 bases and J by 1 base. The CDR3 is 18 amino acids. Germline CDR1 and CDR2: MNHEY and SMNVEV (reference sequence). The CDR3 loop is CASSLRSPGQGAQETQYF. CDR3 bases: TGTGCCAGCAGTTTACGGTCTCCGGGACAGGGGGCCCAAGAGACCCAGTACTTC.

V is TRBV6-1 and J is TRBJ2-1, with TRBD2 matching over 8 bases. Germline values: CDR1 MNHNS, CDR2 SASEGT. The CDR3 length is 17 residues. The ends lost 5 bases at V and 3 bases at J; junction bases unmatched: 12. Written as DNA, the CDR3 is TGTGCCAGCAGTTTAAGGGGGGACGGGACTAGCTACAATGAGCAGTTCTTC. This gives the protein CASSLRGDGTSYNEQFF.

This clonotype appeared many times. This CDR3 reads CAGGQGAIQETQYF. CDR3 nucleotides: TGTGCCGGCGGACAGGGGGCTATCCAAGAGACCCAGTACTTC. V usage is TRBV2 and J usage is TRBJ2-5; 11 bases map to TRBD1. This CDR3 comprises 14 residues. V lost 11 bases and J lost 1; bases outside the gene matches: 6. Germline CDR1 and CDR2: SNHLY and FYNNEI.

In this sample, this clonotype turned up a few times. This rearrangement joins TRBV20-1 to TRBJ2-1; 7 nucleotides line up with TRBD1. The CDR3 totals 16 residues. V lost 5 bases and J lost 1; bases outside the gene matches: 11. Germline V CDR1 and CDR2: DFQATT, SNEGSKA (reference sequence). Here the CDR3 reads CSAPMTGTGSYNEQFF. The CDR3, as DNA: TGCAGTGCTCCTATGACAGGGACCGGATCCTACAATGAGCAGTTCTTC.

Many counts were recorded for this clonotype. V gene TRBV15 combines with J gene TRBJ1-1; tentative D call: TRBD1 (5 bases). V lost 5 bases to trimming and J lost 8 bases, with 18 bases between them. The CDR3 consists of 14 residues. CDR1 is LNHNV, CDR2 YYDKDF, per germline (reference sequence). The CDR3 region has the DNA TGTGCCACCAGCCAAGATAAAAGGGCAGGGGAAGCTTTCTTT. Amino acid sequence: CATSQDKRAGEAFF.

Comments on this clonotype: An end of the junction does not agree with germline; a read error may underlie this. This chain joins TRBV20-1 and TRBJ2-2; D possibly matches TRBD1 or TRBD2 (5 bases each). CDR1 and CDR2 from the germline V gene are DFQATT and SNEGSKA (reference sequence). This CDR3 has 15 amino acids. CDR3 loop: CSAITGTPNAGELFF. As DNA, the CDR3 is TGCAGTGCTATAACCGGGACGCCGAACGCCGGGGAGCTGTTTTTT.

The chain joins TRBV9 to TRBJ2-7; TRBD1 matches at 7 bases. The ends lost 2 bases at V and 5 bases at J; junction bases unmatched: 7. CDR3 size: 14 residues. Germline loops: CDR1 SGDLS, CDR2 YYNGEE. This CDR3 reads CASSVKGARDEQYF. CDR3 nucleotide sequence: TGTGCCAGCAGCGTCAAGGGGGCGCGCGACGAGCAGTACTTC.

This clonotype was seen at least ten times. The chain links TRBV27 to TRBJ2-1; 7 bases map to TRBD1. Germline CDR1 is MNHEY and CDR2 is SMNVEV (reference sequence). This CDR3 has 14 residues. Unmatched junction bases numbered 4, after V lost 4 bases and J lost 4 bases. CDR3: CASSSRQGYNEQFF. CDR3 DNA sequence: TGTGCCAGCAGTTCAAGACAGGGTTACAATGAGCAGTTCTTC.

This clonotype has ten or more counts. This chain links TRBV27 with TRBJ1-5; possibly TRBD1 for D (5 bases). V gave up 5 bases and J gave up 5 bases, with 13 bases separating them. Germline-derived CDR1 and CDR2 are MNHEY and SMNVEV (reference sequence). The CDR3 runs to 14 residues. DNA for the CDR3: TGTGCCAGCAGTCCCGGCGGGGCGGATCAGCCCCAGCATTTT. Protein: CASSPGGADQPQHF.

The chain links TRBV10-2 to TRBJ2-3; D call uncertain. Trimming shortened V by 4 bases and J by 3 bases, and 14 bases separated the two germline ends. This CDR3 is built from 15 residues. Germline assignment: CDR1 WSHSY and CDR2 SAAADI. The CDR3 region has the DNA TGCGCCAGCAGTGGGCTAGGATCAGCGACAGATACGCAGTATTTT. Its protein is CASSGLGSATDTQYF.

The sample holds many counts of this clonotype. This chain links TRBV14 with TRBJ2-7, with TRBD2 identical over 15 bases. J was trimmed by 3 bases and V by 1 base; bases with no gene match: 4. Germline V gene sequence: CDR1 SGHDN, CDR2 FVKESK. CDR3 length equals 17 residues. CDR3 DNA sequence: TGTGCCAGCAGCCAAGGTGGGACTAGCGGGAGGCTCTACGAGCAGTACTTC. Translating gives CASSQGGTSGRLYEQYF.

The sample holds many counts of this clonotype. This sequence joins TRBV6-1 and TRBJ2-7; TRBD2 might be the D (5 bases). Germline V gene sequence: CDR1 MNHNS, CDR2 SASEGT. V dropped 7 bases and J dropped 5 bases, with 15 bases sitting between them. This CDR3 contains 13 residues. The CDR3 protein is CASTRRTADEQYF. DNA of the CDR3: TGTGCCAGCACGCGGAGGACTGCTGACGAGCAGTACTTC.

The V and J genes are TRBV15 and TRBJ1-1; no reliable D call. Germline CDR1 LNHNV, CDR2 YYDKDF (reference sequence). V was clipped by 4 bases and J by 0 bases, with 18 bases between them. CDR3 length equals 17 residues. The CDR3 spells CATSIKITGRLNTEAFF. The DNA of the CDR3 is TGTGCCACCAGCATCAAGATAACCGGGAGATTGAACACTGAAGCTTTCTTT.

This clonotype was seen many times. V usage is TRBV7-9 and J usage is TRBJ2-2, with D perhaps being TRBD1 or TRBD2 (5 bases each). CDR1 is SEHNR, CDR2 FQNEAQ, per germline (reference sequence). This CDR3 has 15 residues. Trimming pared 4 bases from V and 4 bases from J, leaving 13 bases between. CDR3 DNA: TGTGCCAGCAGCTCGGGGCGGCAGATCACCGGGGAGCTGTTTTTT. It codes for CASSSGRQITGELFF.

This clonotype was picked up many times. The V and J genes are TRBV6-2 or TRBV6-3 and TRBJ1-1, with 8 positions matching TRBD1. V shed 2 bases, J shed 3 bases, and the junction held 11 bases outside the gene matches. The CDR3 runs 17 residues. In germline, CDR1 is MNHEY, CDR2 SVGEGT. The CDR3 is CASSYNEDREGDTEAFF. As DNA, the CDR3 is TGTGCCAGCAGTTACAATGAGGACAGGGAAGGAGACACTGAAGCTTTCTTT.

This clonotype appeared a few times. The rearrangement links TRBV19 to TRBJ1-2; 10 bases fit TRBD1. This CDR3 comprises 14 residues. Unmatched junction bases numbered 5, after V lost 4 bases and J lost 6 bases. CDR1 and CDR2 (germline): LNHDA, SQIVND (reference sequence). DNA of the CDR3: TGTGCCAGTAGTAACCGGACAGGGGGAAATGGCTACACCTTC. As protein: CASSNRTGGNGYTF.

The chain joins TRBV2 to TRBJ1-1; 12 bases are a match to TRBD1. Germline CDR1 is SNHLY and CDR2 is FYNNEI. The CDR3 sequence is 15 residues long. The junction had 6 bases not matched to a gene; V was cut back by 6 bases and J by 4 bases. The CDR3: CASRSGTGGGTEAFF. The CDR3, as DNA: TGTGCCAGCAGATCCGGGACAGGGGGCGGCACTGAAGCTTTCTTT.